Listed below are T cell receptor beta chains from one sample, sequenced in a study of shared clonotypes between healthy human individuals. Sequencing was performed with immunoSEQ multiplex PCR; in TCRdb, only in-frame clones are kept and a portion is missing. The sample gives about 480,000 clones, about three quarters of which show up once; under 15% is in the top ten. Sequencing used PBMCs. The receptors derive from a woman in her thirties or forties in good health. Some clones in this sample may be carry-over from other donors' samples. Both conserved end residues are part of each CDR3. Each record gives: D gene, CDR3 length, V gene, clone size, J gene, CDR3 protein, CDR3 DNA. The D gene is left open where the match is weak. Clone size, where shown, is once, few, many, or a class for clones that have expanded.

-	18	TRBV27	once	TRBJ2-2	CASSLTLYRTLNTGELFF	TGTGCCAGCAGTTTAACACTATACCGGACTTTGAACACCGGGGAGCTGTTTTTT
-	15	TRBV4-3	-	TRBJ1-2	CASSQEQGANYGYTF	TGCGCCAGCAGCCAAGAGCAGGGCGCTAACTATGGCTACACCTTC
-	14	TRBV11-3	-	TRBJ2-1	CASSLAGLGNEQFF	TGTGCCAGCAGCTTGGCAGGGTTGGGGAATGAGCAGTTCTTC
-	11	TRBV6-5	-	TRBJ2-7	CASNGPYEQYF	TGTGCCAGCAACGGCCCCTACGAGCAGTACTTC
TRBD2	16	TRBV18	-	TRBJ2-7	CASSPPGLAAAYEQYF	TGTGCCAGCTCACCACCCGGACTAGCGGCTGCCTACGAGCAGTACTTC
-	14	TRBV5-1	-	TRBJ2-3	CATREGPSTDTQYF	TGCGCCACGCGCGAGGGGCCGAGCACAGATACGCAGTATTTT
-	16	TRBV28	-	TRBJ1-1	CASSPSGGAANTEAFF	TGTGCCAGCAGTCCCTCGGGAGGGGCTGCCAACACTGAAGCTTTCTTT
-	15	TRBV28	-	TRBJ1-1	CASTGGIGLDTEAFF	TGTGCCAGCACCGGGGGAATTGGGCTTGACACTGAAGCTTTCTTT
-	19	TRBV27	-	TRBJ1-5	CASSSLAGFQPNSNQPQHF	TGTGCCAGCAGTTCGTTAGCAGGGTTTCAACCTAATAGCAATCAGCCCCAGCATTTT
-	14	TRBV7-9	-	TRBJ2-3	CASSLSGGGDTQYF	TGTGCCAGCAGCTTGAGCGGAGGGGGAGATACGCAGTATTTT
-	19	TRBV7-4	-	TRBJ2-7	CASSQGSGLLTGANYEQYF	TGCGCCAGCAGCCAAGGCTCGGGTCTCCTGACGGGAGCGAACTACGAGCAGTACTTC
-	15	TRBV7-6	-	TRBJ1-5	CASRAGGDSNQPQHF	TGTGCCAGCCGAGCGGGGGGGGATAGCAATCAGCCCCAGCATTTT
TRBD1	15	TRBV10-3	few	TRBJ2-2	CATVSQGALAGELFF	TGTGCCACCGTTTCCCAGGGGGCGTTGGCCGGGGAGCTGTTTTTT
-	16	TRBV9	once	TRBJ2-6	CASSVAGVPGANVLTF	TGTGCCAGCAGCGTAGCTGGAGTTCCCGGGGCCAACGTCCTGACTTTC
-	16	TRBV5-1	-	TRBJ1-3	CASSLGDWNSGNTIYF	TGCGCCAGCAGCTTGGGGGACTGGAACTCTGGAAACACCATATATTTT
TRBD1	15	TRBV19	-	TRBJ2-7	CASSLLGQDVYEQYF	TGTGCCAGTAGTCTTCTAGGACAGGATGTCTACGAGCAGTACTTC
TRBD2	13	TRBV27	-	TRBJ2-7	CASYSGTSYEQYF	TGTGCCAGCTATTCCGGGACTAGCTACGAGCAGTACTTC
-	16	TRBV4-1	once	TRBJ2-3	CASSQEGPGSTDTQYF	TGCGCCAGCAGCCAGGAAGGACCAGGGAGCACAGATACGCAGTATTTT